Listed here are 31 T cell receptor beta chains from one sample, sequenced in a study of shared clonotypes between healthy human individuals (TCRdb year 2020). Receptor libraries were prepared by the immunoSEQ multiplex PCR assay. Here the immuneACCESS table is served through TCRdb, limited to in-frame sequences with V and J called. Missing clones are a known gap in these copies; in checked studies unresolved V genes cover under half, and the rest lacks a known reason. The sample table shows hundreds of thousands of clones, and around 78% are seen once. More than 10% of the sample is taken by the ten largest. Sequencing was performed on PBMCs. The receptors shown here come from a woman aged 40 to 55 in good health. Some clones in this sample may be carry-over from other donors' samples.

Notes on this clone: A much larger clone lies one base from this, so it may be a read error. Other nucleotide sequences in the sample specify the same CDR3. The chain is built from TRBV27 and TRBJ2-1, with D possibly TRBD1 on 7 matching bases. The germline CDR1 and CDR2 sequences are MNHEY and SMNVEV (reference sequence). The CDR3 contains 14 residues. Deletions cut 4 bases from V and 4 bases from J, with 11 bases between. The CDR3 spells CASSSQGGYNEQFF. CDR3 nucleotide sequence: TGTGCCAGCAGTTCCCAGGGGGGATACAATGAGCAGTTCTTC.

On this clone: A far more abundant clone sits one base away, making this likely a read error. The V and J genes are TRBV28 and TRBJ2-5; D not resolved. TRBJ2-7 explains the end of the DNA better; the J call may be wrong. This CDR3 contains 12 residues. CDR1 is MDHEN, CDR2 SYDVKM, per germline. The CDR3 loop reads CASSSQNYEQYF. The CDR3 bases are TGTGCCAGCAGTTCCCAGAACTACGAGCAGTACTTC.

The genes are TRBV29-1 and TRBJ2-1; no firm D call. The CDR3 extends over 14 amino acids. Germline V gives CDR1 SQVTM, CDR2 ANQGSEA. V dropped 0 bases and J dropped 4 bases, with 10 bases sitting between them. The chain's CDR3 is CSVEDDGDYNEQFF. CDR3 bases: TGCAGCGTTGAAGATGATGGGGATTACAATGAGCAGTTCTTC.

The chain couples TRBV27 to TRBJ2-1, with 13 bases lining up with TRBD2. Germline values: CDR1 MNHEY, CDR2 SMNVEV (reference sequence). The CDR3 runs 16 residues. V trimming: 4 bases; J trimming: 4 bases; junction bases outside the gene matches: 4. CDR3 sequence: CASSSGTSGKYNEQFF. The CDR3 DNA reads TGTGCCAGCAGTTCGGGGACTAGCGGGAAGTACAATGAGCAGTTCTTC.

The chain has TRBV4-1 and TRBJ2-1, with 11 bases matching TRBD2. The germline V gene encodes CDR1 MGHRA and CDR2 YSYEKL. V was clipped by 4 bases and J by 4 bases; unmatched bases: 9. This CDR3 has 17 residues. The CDR3 is CASSLAGGMMVYNEQFF. DNA of the CDR3: TGCGCCAGCAGCCTAGCGGGAGGGATGATGGTGTACAATGAGCAGTTCTTC.

The chain recombines TRBV7-8 with TRBJ2-3, with TRBD2 matching over 9 bases. The length of the CDR3 is 15 residues. The germline V gene has CDR1 SGHVS and CDR2 FQNEAQ. The J segment lost 3 bases and the V segment lost 5 bases, leaving 6 bases of the junction unmatched. CDR3 in amino acids: CASSLSGSRTDTQYF. For the CDR3, the DNA is TGTGCCAGCAGCCTTAGCGGGAGTAGGACAGATACGCAGTATTTT.

The chain combines TRBV5-6 with TRBJ2-1; D may be TRBD1 (7 bases). The germline V and J ends were trimmed by 1 base and 7 bases, with 15 bases remaining between them. Germline V gene sequence: CDR1 SGHDT, CDR2 YYEEEE. The CDR3 contains 15 residues. The CDR3 is CASSLWQGGRNEQFF. CDR3 nucleotide sequence: TGTGCCAGCAGCTTGTGGCAGGGGGGCCGAAATGAGCAGTTCTTC.

The rearrangement joins TRBV9 to TRBJ2-6; no clear D. The V gene lost 4 bases and the J gene lost 2 bases, with 13 bases spanning the gap. The CDR3 is made up of 16 amino acids. Germline V gene data show CDR1 as SGDLS and CDR2 as YYNGEE. CDR3 DNA: TGTGCCAGCAGCAAGCCTTACAGAGCTGGGGCCAACGTCCTGACTTTC. This gives the protein CASSKPYRAGANVLTF.

This sequence joins TRBV18 and TRBJ2-5; D gene unclear. CDR3 size: 13 residues. CDR1 and CDR2 from the germline V gene are KGHSH and LQKENI. V lost 3 bases, J lost 4 bases, and 9 bases lay in between. In nucleotides, the CDR3 is TGTGCCAGCTCACCTACAAAAGTAGAGACCCAGTACTTC. It specifies CASSPTKVETQYF.

This clone was recorded many times. This CDR3 is also generated by other DNA sequences in the sample. The rearrangement uses TRBV1 and TRBJ2-4; no DNA check was done on the table's D call, TRBD2. TRBV1 is a pseudogene locus. The CDR3 is made up of 15 amino acids. This chain's CDR3 is CTSSQDEFLWNIQYF. The CDR3, as DNA: TGCACCAGCAGCCAAGACGAGTTTTTGTGGAACATTCAGTACTTC.

V is TRBV18 and J is TRBJ2-1, with 8 bases lining up with TRBD2. J was trimmed by 6 bases and V by 5 bases; bases with no gene match: 12. The germline gives CDR1 KGHSH, CDR2 LQKENI. The CDR3 has 16 amino acids. CDR3 in amino acids: CASSASGRGSSNEQFF. As DNA, the CDR3 is TGTGCCAGCTCAGCCAGCGGGAGAGGCTCCAGCAATGAGCAGTTCTTC. Combining the CDR3 with reference TRBV18 and TRBJ2-1 gives the whole variable domain NAGVMQNPRHLVRRRGQEARLRCSPMKGHSHVYWYRQLPEEGLKFMVYLQKENIIDESGMPKERFSAEFPKEGPSILRIQQVVRGDSAAYFCASSASGRGSSNEQFFGPGTRLTVL.

The chain recombines TRBV11-3 with TRBJ2-2; D tentatively reads TRBD1 or TRBD2 (5 bases each). The CDR3 has 13 residues. With 1 base removed from V and 6 bases from J, the gap between germline ends came to 6 bases. Germline assignment: CDR1 SGHNT and CDR2 YENEEA. The CDR3 loop reads CASSLGDPGELFF. CDR3 DNA: TGTGCCAGCAGCTTAGGGGACCCCGGGGAGCTGTTTTTT.

This clone has only one observation. The rearrangement links TRBV28 to TRBJ2-2; TRBD2 matches at 11 bases. This CDR3 has 15 amino acids. Germline V gives CDR1 MDHEN, CDR2 SYDVKM. V lost 6 bases and J lost 5; bases outside the gene matches: 5. CDR3 residues: CASRFSGRGTGELFF. The CDR3 DNA sequence: TGTGCCAGCAGGTTTAGCGGGAGGGGGACCGGGGAGCTGTTTTTT.

This clone has a single count. The chain carries TRBV10-3 and TRBJ2-3; 8 bases map to TRBD1. This CDR3 is 14 amino acids long. The trim removed 11 bases at V and 0 bases at J, leaving 7 bases unmatched. Germline loops: CDR1 ENHRY, CDR2 SYGVKD. The CDR3 DNA reads TGTGCCCTTGGGACAGGAACTAGCACAGATACGCAGTATTTT. Translation gives CALGTGTSTDTQYF.

About this clone itself: Other DNA sequences in this sample translate to the same CDR3. The chain links TRBV2 to TRBJ2-5, with D hard to call. Per germline, CDR1 SNHLY and CDR2 FYNNEI. V lost 0 bases, J lost 2 bases, and 4 bases lay in between. The CDR3 has 13 amino acids. The chain's CDR3 is CASSEARQETQYF. CDR3 coding DNA: TGTGCCAGCAGTGAAGCCAGACAAGAGACCCAGTACTTC.

This chain connects TRBV18 to TRBJ2-7; perhaps TRBD1 as D (7 bases). This CDR3 is 14 amino acids long. Germline-derived CDR1 and CDR2 are KGHSH and LQKENI. The V and J ends lost 4 bases and 5 bases respectively, with 15 bases between them. The CDR3 DNA follows: TGTGCCAGCTCACAGGCGGGGACAGCACACGAGCAGTACTTC. It codes for CASSQAGTAHEQYF.

This chain connects TRBV6-1 to TRBJ1-1; tentative D call: TRBD1 (6 bases). Trimming left V 6 bases short and J 1 base short, with 15 bases between. There are 15 residues in the CDR3. CDR1 MNHNS and CDR2 SASEGT come from the germline V gene. This chain's CDR3 is CASRNLWTENTEAFF. Here the CDR3 DNA reads TGTGCCAGCAGGAATCTCTGGACAGAGAACACTGAAGCTTTCTTT.

This chain joins TRBV7-3 and TRBJ1-2; TRBD1 might be the D (5 bases). Looked up from germline, CDR1 is SGHTA and CDR2 is FQGTGA. Trimming removed 1 base at V and 7 bases at J, with 10 bases between. The CDR3 runs 13 residues. CDR3: CASSLSQGGGYTF. The DNA of the CDR3 is TGTGCCAGCAGCTTAAGCCAGGGAGGTGGCTACACCTTC.

The chain links TRBV5-1 to TRBJ2-7; perhaps D is TRBD1 or TRBD2 (5 bases each). The V end was cut by 0 bases, the J end by 7 bases, with 14 bases between. In germline, CDR1 is SGHRS, CDR2 YFSETQ. The CDR3 sequence is 14 residues long. In DNA, the CDR3 is TGCGCCAGCAGCTTGGTTCCAGGGACGGGGGAGCAGTACTTC. It translates to CASSLVPGTGEQYF.

On this clone itself: At one boundary the junction diverges from the germline segment, which might be a read error. Other nucleotide sequences from this sample produce the same CDR3. The CDR3 sequence is CASSQTTSSYEQYF. The CDR3 DNA reads as TGTGCCAGCAGCCAGACCACTAGCTCCTATGAGCAGTACTTC. This chain links TRBV4-2 with TRBJ2-7; TRBD2 might be the D (6 bases). This CDR3 is built from 14 residues. The germline CDR1 and CDR2 sequences are LGHNA and YNFKEQ.

The V gene is TRBV28, the J gene TRBJ2-4, with D perhaps given as TRBD1 or TRBD2 (6 bases each). Per the germline V gene, CDR1 is MDHEN and CDR2 is SYDVKM. The CDR3 loop spans 14 amino acids. V lost 7 bases to trimming and J lost 5 bases, with 15 bases between them. CDR3 sequence reads: CASKGGPDENIQYF. CDR3 bases: TGTGCCAGCAAAGGGGGGCCAGATGAAAACATTCAGTACTTC.

The table lists this clone with a few counts. The gene calls are TRBV28 and TRBJ2-3, with 9 bases aligning to TRBD2. Germline-derived CDR1 and CDR2 are MDHEN and SYDVKM. Trimming took 8 bases from V and 6 from J; bases not matched to a gene: 18. The CDR3 has 17 amino acids. The CDR3 region has the DNA TGTGCCAGCCGGGGCCCGGCGGGAGGGGGTTGGTTGGATACGCAGTATTTT. This sequence encodes CASRGPAGGGWLDTQYF.

The chain recombines TRBV6-6 with TRBJ2-7, with TRBD1 identical over 11 bases. CDR1 is MNHNY, CDR2 SVGAGI, per germline (reference sequence). The trim removed 7 bases at V and 4 bases at J, leaving 6 bases unmatched. The CDR3 is made up of 14 amino acids. CDR3 DNA sequence: TGTGCCAGCAAACCCGGGACAGGGGGGTACGAGCAGTACTTC. Amino acids: CASKPGTGGYEQYF.

The V gene is TRBV7-9, the J gene TRBJ1-2, with D uncertain. CDR1 SEHNR and CDR2 FQNEAQ come from the germline V gene (reference sequence). Trimming removed 5 bases at V and 6 bases at J, with 16 bases between. The CDR3 is 14 residues long. The CDR3 DNA sequence: TGTGCCAGCAGCATGGACCTTTATGGGGATGGCTACACCTTC. This encodes CASSMDLYGDGYTF.

This clone was detected only once. This chain links TRBV5-1 with TRBJ1-4; D ambiguous. V was shortened by 3 bases and J by 1 base, with 10 bases between the two germline ends. The germline V gene has CDR1 SGHRS and CDR2 YFSETQ. The CDR3 is 15 residues long. This CDR3 reads CASSSQGGTNEKLFF. CDR3 bases: TGCGCCAGCAGCTCACAAGGAGGAACTAATGAAAAACTGTTTTTT.

This clone came up a few times. The rearrangement links TRBV5-4 to TRBJ2-3; TRBD2 matches 7 bases. Germline V gene data show CDR1 as SGHNT and CDR2 as YYREEE (reference sequence). The V segment lost 0 bases and the J segment 2 bases; nucleotides outside the gene matches: 0. The CDR3 loop spans 14 amino acids. In nucleotides, the CDR3 is TGTGCCAGCAGCTTGGGACTAGCCACAGATACGCAGTATTTT. This sequence encodes CASSLGLATDTQYF.

The chain has TRBV19 and TRBJ1-5, with unresolved D. Germline values: CDR1 LNHDA, CDR2 SQIVND (reference sequence). This CDR3 has 13 amino acids. Trimming left V 3 bases short and J 4 bases short, with 7 bases between. CDR3 amino acids: CASSIGRNQPQHF. CDR3 coding DNA: TGTGCCAGTAGTATCGGGAGGAATCAGCCCCAGCATTTT.

The rearrangement links TRBV13 to TRBJ1-2; 7 nucleotides line up with TRBD1. J gave up 3 bases and V 3 bases, and 7 bases lay outside the gene matches. Germline assignment: CDR1 PRHDT and CDR2 FYEKMQ (reference sequence). The CDR3 has 15 amino acids. CDR3 sequence: CASSFNRGLDYGYTF. The CDR3 bases are TGTGCCAGCAGCTTCAACAGGGGCTTGGACTATGGCTACACCTTC.

The CDR3 coding sequence is TGTGCCAGTAGCCCGCCCGGGGAGCTGTTTTTT. Amino acids: CASSPPGELFF. The rearrangement links TRBV19 to TRBJ2-2, with D unclear. Germline V gives CDR1 LNHDA, CDR2 SQIVND (reference sequence). Trimming took off 6 bases at V and 6 bases at J, with 5 bases between the two ends. The CDR3 is made up of 11 amino acids.

V and J are TRBV15 and TRBJ2-1; 7 bases align to TRBD2. The CDR3 extends over 13 amino acids. CDR1 is LNHNV and CDR2 is YYDKDF in the germline V gene (reference sequence). V gave up 8 bases and J gave up 6 bases; unmatched junction bases: 7. The CDR3 is CATVAGGGNEQFF. DNA of the CDR3: TGTGCCACCGTAGCGGGCGGCGGCAATGAGCAGTTCTTC.

The chain uses TRBV6-5 and TRBJ1-4; 8 nucleotides align to TRBD1. Germline CDR1 MNHEY, CDR2 SVGAGI. The CDR3 extends over 15 amino acids. Germline trimming cut 6 bases from V and 8 bases from J; bases unmatched to any gene: 11. CDR3 DNA: TGTGCCAGCAGAAAACGGACAGGGATAGGAGAAAAACTGTTTTTT. Protein sequence: CASRKRTGIGEKLFF.